The 28 T cell receptor beta chains below all came from one sample that was sequenced in a study of a mutant IDH1 vaccine in newly diagnosed glioma (dated by TCRdb to the early 2020s). Library method: the immunoSEQ multiplex PCR assay. Held by TCRdb, this immuneACCESS table contains in-frame sequences only and omits some clones. Under half of the omission traces to an unresolved V gene where checked; the cause of the rest is unknown. For this sample there are around 100,000 clones; about four fifths appear just once. The leading ten clones occupy 5.3% of the sample. The time point label for this specimen denotes: baseline, week 1 (first vaccination visit). The treatment or condition label for this specimen denotes: pre-vaccination baseline after standard-of-care therapy. Sample: PBMCs, taken from a glioma patient treated with radiotherapy, temozolomide or both. These receptors were obtained from a man in his forties or fifties with glioma. Some clones in this sample may be carry-over from other donors' samples.

The chain recombines TRBV12-5 with TRBJ1-6; D gene ambiguous. The CDR3 sequence is 13 residues long. The ends were cut back, 2 bases at V and 14 bases at J, with 13 bases in the middle. The V gene's germline CDR1 is LGHNT and CDR2 FRNRAP. CDR3 protein: CASGLTPGSALHF. Here the CDR3 DNA reads TGTGCTAGTGGTTTGACTCCCGGATCAGCCCTCCACTTT. Using reference TRBV12-5 and TRBJ1-6 for the parts outside the CDR3, the full variable domain is DARVTQTPRHKVTEMGQEVTMRCQPILGHNTVFWYRQTMMQGLELLAYFRNRAPLDDSGMPKDRFSAEMPDATLATLKIQPSEPRDSAVYFCASGLTPGSALHFGNGTRLTVT.

J is TRBJ2-7 and V is TRBV30; perhaps TRBD2 as D (7 bases). CDR3 length equals 15 residues. Germline CDR1 is GTSNPN and CDR2 is SVGIG (reference sequence). V shed 2 bases and J shed 4 bases, with 18 bases lying between them. In DNA form, the CDR3 reads TGTGCCTGGAGTCTGGGGGGGGCAGGGGTGTACGAGCAGTACTTC. This sequence encodes CAWSLGGAGVYEQYF.

The CDR3 region is CASARSQGGNTEAFF. CDR3 coding DNA: TGTGCCAGCGCTCGGTCGCAGGGAGGTAACACTGAAGCTTTCTTT. The V and J genes are TRBV7-9 and TRBJ1-1; D possibly corresponds to TRBD1 (5 bases). Trimming took 8 bases from V and 2 from J, leaving 18 bases between them. Per the germline V gene, CDR1 is SEHNR and CDR2 is FQNEAQ (reference sequence). The CDR3 totals 15 residues.

V usage is TRBV19 and J usage is TRBJ2-1; 16 nucleotides match TRBD2. The V gene end was trimmed by 6 bases and the J gene end by 8 bases; junction bases not matched to a gene: 7. The CDR3 extends over 16 amino acids. CDR1 LNHDA and CDR2 SQIVND come from the germline V gene (reference sequence). The CDR3 nucleotides are TGTGCCAGTAGCCCGGGACTAGCGGGGGGGTTACATGAGCAGTTCTTC. Its protein is CASSPGLAGGLHEQFF.

The genes are TRBV11-3 and TRBJ2-7; 7 bases agree with TRBD1. Germline CDR1 is SGHNT and CDR2 is YENEEA. Losses at the gene ends were 5 bases for V and 2 bases for J; bases not matched to a gene: 6. This CDR3 comprises 14 residues. CDR3 loop: CASSQTGNAYEQYF. The DNA for the CDR3 is TGTGCCAGCAGCCAGACAGGGAACGCCTACGAGCAGTACTTC. The full variable domain, completed using reference TRBV11-3 and TRBJ2-7, is EAGVVQSPRYKIIEKKQPVAFWCNPISGHNTLYWYLQNLGQGPELLIRYENEEAVDDSQLPKDRFSAERLKGVDSTLKIQPAELGDSAVYLCASSQTGNAYEQYFGPGTRLTVT.

In its sample, this clone was seen once. This chain links TRBV4-1 with TRBJ1-5; D unresolved. The V end was cut by 0 bases, the J end by 6 bases, with 6 bases between. CDR1 is MGHRA and CDR2 is YSYEKL in the germline V gene. The CDR3 sequence is 13 residues long. CDR3 loop: CASSQEMGQPQHF. The CDR3 nucleotides read TGCGCCAGCAGCCAAGAGATGGGTCAGCCCCAGCATTTT.

In DNA, the CDR3 is TGTGCCAGCAGCTTCGGCCCCGATAGCAATCAGCCCCAGCATTTT. Protein product: CASSFGPDSNQPQHF. The rearrangement uses TRBV7-9 and TRBJ1-5; D is ambiguous. V dropped 3 bases and J dropped 0 bases, with 9 bases sitting between them. The CDR3 loop spans 15 amino acids. Looked up from germline, CDR1 is SEHNR and CDR2 is FQNEAQ (reference sequence).

This clone was detected once. The chain carries TRBV10-1 and TRBJ1-1; D is possibly TRBD1 (5 bases). Trimming left V 2 bases short and J 7 bases short, with 11 bases between. Germline lookup yields CDR1 WNHNN and CDR2 SYGVQD (reference sequence). This CDR3 contains 13 residues. CDR3 DNA sequence: TGCGCCAGCAGTGAGAGAGGGGTCGGTGAAGCTTTCTTT. Protein sequence: CASSERGVGEAFF.

The rearrangement links TRBV10-2 to TRBJ2-1; TRBD1 aligns across 7 bases. This CDR3 is 13 amino acids long. Trimming removed 6 bases from V and 9 bases from J; junction bases left unmatched: 8. Germline values: CDR1 WSHSY, CDR2 SAAADI. The CDR3 reads CASRRDSSSEQFF. The CDR3 coding sequence is TGCGCCAGCAGGAGGGACAGTTCGTCTGAGCAGTTCTTC.

The chain has TRBV19 and TRBJ2-7; the match to TRBD2 covers 9 bases. This CDR3 comprises 16 residues. Germline V gene data show CDR1 as LNHDA and CDR2 as SQIVND (reference sequence). J was trimmed by 3 bases and V by 6 bases; bases with no gene match: 12. CDR3 residues: CASRNKASGAIYEQYF. CDR3 in DNA: TGTGCCAGTAGGAACAAGGCTAGCGGGGCCATCTACGAGCAGTACTTC.

The rearrangement uses TRBV14 and TRBJ2-1, with D perhaps TRBD1 (6 bases). The CDR3 covers 13 residues. V was cut by 5 bases and J by 3 bases, with 8 bases left in between. Looked up from germline, CDR1 is SGHDN and CDR2 is FVKESK. The CDR3 coding sequence is TGTGCCAGCAGCTCACAGGGCTACAATGAGCAGTTCTTC. Protein product: CASSSQGYNEQFF.

This chain uses TRBV27 with TRBJ2-7; D is unclear. The germline V and J ends were trimmed by 0 bases and 1 base, with 10 bases remaining between them. This CDR3 is built from 15 residues. From germline, CDR1 is MNHEY and CDR2 SMNVEV (reference sequence). CDR3 DNA sequence: TGTGCCAGCAGTTTATCGATGCACAGATCCTACGAGCAGTACTTC. Protein product: CASSLSMHRSYEQYF.

The chain links TRBV13 to TRBJ1-6, with 11 bases that match TRBD1. V shed 5 bases, J shed 7 bases, and the junction held 4 bases outside the gene matches. Germline V gene lookup returns CDR1 PRHDT and CDR2 FYEKMQ (reference sequence). This CDR3 is built from 15 residues. This CDR3 reads CASSLGQGANSPLHF. Here the CDR3 DNA reads TGTGCCAGCAGCCTCGGACAGGGGGCGAATTCACCCCTCCACTTT.

The CDR3 reads CASSLGQGTGELFF. CDR3 bases: TGTGCCAGCAGCTTAGGACAGGGCACCGGGGAGCTGTTTTTT. V gene TRBV13 combines with J gene TRBJ2-2; TRBD1 is a possible D gene (6 bases). Germline V gene sequence: CDR1 PRHDT, CDR2 FYEKMQ (reference sequence). V was pared by 0 bases and J by 4 bases, with 6 bases between. This CDR3 has 14 residues.

The chain carries TRBV4-1 and TRBJ1-5; D remains ambiguous. This CDR3 spans 19 amino acids. Trimming shortened V by 2 bases and J by 0 bases, and 20 bases separated the two germline ends. Germline assignment: CDR1 MGHRA and CDR2 YSYEKL. CDR3: CASSQLGEVTRYSNQPQHF. The CDR3 DNA reads as TGCGCCAGCAGCCAACTCGGGGAGGTTACCCGATATAGCAATCAGCCCCAGCATTTT.

The chain has TRBV2 and TRBJ2-2, with D hard to call. This CDR3 has 13 residues. The V gene lost 6 bases and the J gene lost 7 bases, with 12 bases spanning the gap. The germline V gene encodes CDR1 SNHLY and CDR2 FYNNEI. The chain's CDR3 is CASRSQGFGELFF. DNA of the CDR3: TGTGCCAGCAGGTCGCAAGGATTCGGGGAGCTGTTTTTT. Full variable domain (outside the CDR3, taken from reference TRBV2 and TRBJ2-2): EPEVTQTPSHQVTQMGQEVILRCVPISNHLYFYWYRQILGQKVEFLVSFYNNEISEKSEIFDDQFSVERPDGSNFTLKIRSTKLEDSAMYFCASRSQGFGELFFGEGSRLTVL.

V is TRBV7-2 and J is TRBJ1-3; 7 bases map to TRBD1. J gave up 8 bases and V 0 bases, and 10 bases lay outside the gene matches. The CDR3 covers 16 residues. CDR1 and CDR2 from the germline V gene are SGHTA and FQGNSA. The CDR3 DNA is TGTGCCAGCAGCTTAGCACCCCAGGGGGGAGGGGACACCATATATTTT. Protein sequence: CASSLAPQGGGDTIYF.

The V gene is TRBV5-6, the J gene TRBJ1-2, with 9 bases aligning to TRBD1. Germline trimming cut 4 bases from V and 6 bases from J; bases unmatched to any gene: 7. CDR3 length: 14 residues. Germline loops: CDR1 SGHDT, CDR2 YYEEEE. The CDR3 coding sequence is TGTGCCAGCAGCCCGAGGGGACAGGGTAATGGCTACACCTTC. Protein: CASSPRGQGNGYTF.

This clone was seen once. V usage is TRBV6-4 and J usage is TRBJ2-2; no clear D gene. Per the germline V gene, CDR1 is MRHNA and CDR2 is SNTAGT. V lost 3 bases and J 8 bases, leaving 10 bases between the germline ends. The CDR3 spans 13 residues. The CDR3 sequence: CASSEIGGGELFF. The CDR3 region has the DNA TGTGCCAGCAGTGAAATCGGTGGGGGGGAGCTGTTTTTT.

This clone has more than one count but fewer than ten. The chain employs TRBV5-5 and TRBJ2-6; D gene ambiguous. The germline V gene encodes CDR1 SGHKS and CDR2 YYEKEE (reference sequence). Trimming removed 0 bases from V and 0 bases from J, with 10 bases in between. The CDR3 length is 17 residues. CDR3 in amino acids: CASSLEGTASGANVLTF. CDR3 nucleotides: TGTGCCAGCAGCTTGGAAGGCACAGCCTCTGGGGCCAACGTCCTGACTTTC.

This clone has a handful of counts. The gene calls are TRBV11-3 and TRBJ2-2; TRBD1 is a possible D gene (6 bases). Trimming cost V 1 base and J 0 bases, with 9 bases left between them. This CDR3 is 16 amino acids long. CDR1 is SGHNT, CDR2 YENEEA, per germline. The chain's CDR3 is CASSLVGQANTGELFF. The CDR3 bases are TGTGCCAGCAGCTTAGTGGGACAAGCGAACACCGGGGAGCTGTTTTTT.

V gene TRBV30 combines with J gene TRBJ1-3, with 11 bases that match TRBD1. CDR3 length: 18 amino acids. The V gene's germline CDR1 is GTSNPN and CDR2 SVGIG (reference sequence). The ends lost 0 bases at V and 0 bases at J; junction bases unmatched: 7. The CDR3 DNA reads as TGTGCCTGGAGTGTACGGACAGGGGGCGCAGGCTCTGGAAACACCATATATTTT. Encoded protein: CAWSVRTGGAGSGNTIYF.

The chain uses TRBV19 and TRBJ1-5; the D is unclear. The CDR3 consists of 14 residues. Germline V gene sequence: CDR1 LNHDA, CDR2 SQIVND (reference sequence). V was clipped by 6 bases and J by 5 bases, with 14 bases between them. Written as DNA, the CDR3 is TGTGCCAGTAGGAGCTATGGTAGGGATCAGCCCCAGCATTTT. This codes for CASRSYGRDQPQHF.

This chain connects TRBV19 to TRBJ1-3, with D perhaps matching TRBD1 (5 bases). V lost 7 bases and J lost 9, with 13 bases in between. This CDR3 has 12 residues. CDR1 and CDR2 (germline): LNHDA, SQIVND (reference sequence). This chain's CDR3 is CASNALGGTIYF. The CDR3 DNA reads as TGTGCCAGTAACGCCCTCGGGGGCACCATATATTTT.

The chain links TRBV11-1 to TRBJ1-1; the D gene is possibly TRBD1 (5 bases). The V end lost 1 base, the J end lost 7 bases, and 16 bases lay between the germline ends. The V gene's germline CDR1 is SGHAT and CDR2 FQDESV (reference sequence). The CDR3 is made up of 15 amino acids. CDR3 sequence (DNA): TGTGCCAGCAGCTTAGGGGACCCCGTTGTCGGTGAAGCTTTCTTT. Amino acid sequence: CASSLGDPVVGEAFF.

The rearrangement uses TRBV19 and TRBJ1-1; the D is unclear. The V and J ends lost 8 bases and 8 bases respectively, with 18 bases between them. Germline V gene sequence: CDR1 LNHDA, CDR2 SQIVND (reference sequence). The CDR3 extends over 13 amino acids. The CDR3, as DNA: TGTGCCAGTGAGTATAGTACAGCGAAGGAAGCTTTCTTT. Encoded protein: CASEYSTAKEAFF.

The J gene is TRBJ1-2, the V gene TRBV5-1; D unclear. Trimming cost V 0 bases and J 6 bases, with 9 bases left between them. Germline V gives CDR1 SGHRS, CDR2 YFSETQ. The CDR3 loop spans 13 amino acids. CDR3 coding DNA: TGCGCCAGCAGCTTGGCAGGCCCAGATGGCTACACCTTC. It is translated as CASSLAGPDGYTF.

The V call is TRBV18, the J call TRBJ2-3; the D is unclear. Trimming pared 6 bases from V and 8 bases from J, leaving 9 bases between. The V gene's germline CDR1 is KGHSH and CDR2 LQKENI. The CDR3 spans 11 residues. The CDR3, as DNA: TGTGCCAGCTCCCCTTCGGGTACGCAGTATTTT. Amino acids: CASSPSGTQYF.